Listed here are 21 T cell receptor beta chains from one sample, sequenced in a study of brain T cells in children with intractable seizures. TCRdb's table, derived via immunoSEQ multiplex PCR, lists solely in-frame clones and lacks some. Found here are 70,000 to 85,000 clones, roughly 89% of them singletons; the top ten hold 24%. The sample here was peripheral blood, taken at surgery. These receptors all come from a girl aged 2-10 years with Rasmussen encephalitis and intractable seizures.

The V call is TRBV5-1, the J call TRBJ2-1; TRBD2 aligns across 11 bases. This CDR3 region has 16 residues. Unmatched junction bases numbered 10, after V lost 4 bases and J lost 7 bases. Germline values: CDR1 SGHRS, CDR2 YFSETQ. For the CDR3, the DNA is TGCGCCAGCAGCACCTTAGCGGGAGGGCTGTCTAATGAGCAGTTCTTC. Protein sequence: CASSTLAGGLSNEQFF.

This chain uses TRBV10-2 with TRBJ2-2; D uncertain. Germline values: CDR1 WSHSY, CDR2 SAAADI. The CDR3 runs 14 residues. Trimming stripped 3 bases from V and 4 bases from J, with 9 bases between. The CDR3, as DNA: TGCGCCAGCAGTGAAATTAGGACCACCGGGGAGCTGTTTTTT. Its protein product is CASSEIRTTGELFF.

The chain joins TRBV14 to TRBJ2-7, with D perhaps TRBD1 or TRBD2 (6 bases each). CDR1 and CDR2 (germline): SGHDN, FVKESK. The CDR3 runs to 13 residues. Trimming took off 3 bases at V and 5 bases at J, with 11 bases between the two ends. The CDR3 protein is CASSHVGGHEQYF. The CDR3 DNA is TGTGCCAGCAGCCATGTGGGGGGCCACGAGCAGTACTTC.

This rearrangement joins TRBV5-1 to TRBJ2-5, with 9 bases identical to TRBD1. V dropped 4 bases and J dropped 2; count of bases not matched to a gene: 3. Germline lookup yields CDR1 SGHRS and CDR2 YFSETQ. This CDR3 is 14 amino acids long. The CDR3 DNA sequence: TGCGCCAGCAGCCCTGGGACAGGGCAAGAGACCCAGTACTTC. Translated: CASSPGTGQETQYF. Complete variable domain (other parts from reference TRBV5-1 and TRBJ2-5): KAGVTQTPRYLIKTRGQQVTLSCSPISGHRSVSWYQQTPGQGLQFLFEYFSETQRNKGNFPGRFSGRQFSNSRSEMNVSTLELGDSALYLCASSPGTGQETQYFGPGTRLLVL.

The chain links TRBV6-5 to TRBJ2-5; D may be TRBD1 or TRBD2 (5 bases each). Germline loops: CDR1 MNHEY, CDR2 SVGAGI. The CDR3 is 12 residues long. Between the trimmed V and J ends, which lost 8 bases and 5 bases, there was a span of 12 bases. CDR3 nucleotides: TGTGCCAGCCATCGAGGGGCGGAGACCCAGTACTTC. It encodes CASHRGAETQYF.

Here the CDR3 DNA reads TGTGCCAGCAGCTTATCTCGGGGACTAGCGGGCGAGCAGTACTTC. This translates into CASSLSRGLAGEQYF. J is TRBJ2-7 and V is TRBV7-9; 12 nucleotides match TRBD2. This CDR3 has 15 residues. J gave up 6 bases and V 2 bases, and 5 bases lay outside the gene matches. The germline gives CDR1 SEHNR, CDR2 FQNEAQ (reference sequence).

The rearrangement uses TRBV5-1 and TRBJ2-1; 10 bases agree with TRBD2. V gave up 0 bases and J gave up 7 bases; unmatched junction bases: 4. The V gene's germline CDR1 is SGHRS and CDR2 YFSETQ. This CDR3 has 15 residues. CDR3 coding DNA: TGCGCCAGCAGCTTGGGTCTAGCGGGAGTAAATGAGCAGTTCTTC. Its protein is CASSLGLAGVNEQFF.

This chain uses TRBV12-3 or TRBV12-4 with TRBJ2-7, with D unclear. V was cut by 3 bases and J by 4 bases, with 10 bases left in between. The CDR3 runs 13 residues. CDR3 DNA: TGTGCCAGCAGTTTGTTGGGTGTGTACGAGCAGTACTTC. Amino acids: CASSLLGVYEQYF.

This chain uses TRBV6-5 with TRBJ2-5; D gene ambiguous. The CDR3 contains 12 residues. From germline, CDR1 is MNHEY and CDR2 SVGAGI. V was clipped by 7 bases and J by 1 base, with 7 bases between them. DNA for the CDR3: TGTGCCAGCACAGGATTCCAAGAGACCCAGTACTTC. Translation gives CASTGFQETQYF.

This clone showed up just once. The chain carries TRBV28 and TRBJ2-2; 7 bases agree with TRBD2. CDR1 and CDR2 from the germline V gene are MDHEN and SYDVKM. J gave up 0 bases and V 8 bases, and 9 bases lay outside the gene matches. The CDR3 is 16 amino acids. Written as DNA, the CDR3 is TGTGCCAGCCAGCGGGGAGACAATTCGAACACCGGGGAGCTGTTTTTT. Its translation: CASQRGDNSNTGELFF. Full variable domain (remainder filled in from reference TRBV28 and TRBJ2-2): DVKVTQSSRYLVKRTGEKVFLECVQDMDHENMFWYRQDPGLGLRLIYFSYDVKMKEKGDIPEGYSVSREKKERFSLILESASTNQTSMYLCASQRGDNSNTGELFFGEGSRLTVL.

Turning to this clone: The junction differs from germline at one of its ends, possibly a read error. The V gene is TRBV3-1 (or the pseudogene TRBV3-2), the J gene TRBJ1-1; 7 nucleotides align to TRBD1. Germline assignment: CDR1 LGHDT and CDR2 YNNKEL (reference sequence). This CDR3 is 14 amino acids long. CDR3 sequence reads: CASTSQGGNAEAFF. CDR3 nucleotide sequence: TGTGCCAGCACCTCTCAGGGGGGGAACGCTGAAGCTTTCTTT.

This CDR3 is CASNRQSHEAFF. The CDR3, as DNA: TGTGCCAGCAATCGACAGAGCCATGAAGCTTTCTTT. This chain connects TRBV2 to TRBJ1-1; D possibly corresponds to TRBD1 (5 bases). The germline CDR1 and CDR2 sequences are SNHLY and FYNNEI. The CDR3 runs 12 residues. V was cut by 7 bases and J by 7 bases, with 13 bases left in between.

The chain has TRBV5-5 and TRBJ2-7; possibly TRBD1 or TRBD2 for D (5 bases each). Germline CDR1 is SGHKS and CDR2 is YYEKEE (reference sequence). CDR3 size: 16 residues. V was clipped by 0 bases and J by 0 bases, with 13 bases between them. CDR3 residues: CASSLEGTPSSYEQYF. CDR3 nucleotide sequence: TGTGCCAGCAGCTTGGAGGGGACCCCGAGCTCCTACGAGCAGTACTTC.

This chain joins TRBV7-9 and TRBJ1-1; D is possibly TRBD1 (6 bases). With 5 bases removed from V and 1 base from J, the gap between germline ends came to 8 bases. Germline lookup yields CDR1 SEHNR and CDR2 FQNEAQ (reference sequence). The CDR3 extends over 13 amino acids. The CDR3 sequence: CASSPQGNTEAFF. The CDR3 DNA sequence: TGTGCCAGCAGCCCACAGGGGAACACTGAAGCTTTCTTT.

V and J are TRBV2 and TRBJ1-2; D call uncertain. The V and J ends lost 5 bases and 0 bases respectively, with 10 bases between them. The CDR3 contains 14 residues. Germline CDR1 SNHLY, CDR2 FYNNEI. This CDR3 reads CASSRRGSNYGYTF. DNA of the CDR3: TGTGCCAGCAGTCGCAGAGGCTCTAACTATGGCTACACCTTC.

The V gene is TRBV27, the J gene TRBJ1-5; the D is unclear. V shed 8 bases and J shed 9 bases, with 14 bases lying between them. Germline values: CDR1 MNHEY, CDR2 SMNVEV (reference sequence). The length of the CDR3 is 12 residues. The CDR3 here is CASGVLLGPQHF. The CDR3 DNA follows: TGTGCCAGCGGGGTCCTCCTGGGGCCCCAGCATTTT.

The chain is built from TRBV15 and TRBJ2-1, with 10 bases fitting TRBD1. The germline V gene encodes CDR1 LNHNV and CDR2 YYDKDF (reference sequence). V gave up 5 bases and J gave up 7 bases; unmatched junction bases: 8. The CDR3 runs 15 residues. In nucleotides, the CDR3 is TGTGCCACCAGCTTAGACAGGGGGCTAGTGAATGAGCAGTTCTTC. This translates into CATSLDRGLVNEQFF.

J is TRBJ1-4 and V is TRBV12-5; D is uncertain. Germline V gives CDR1 LGHNT, CDR2 FRNRAP. V shed 9 bases and J shed 8 bases, with 10 bases lying between them. The CDR3 spans 11 residues. CDR3 sequence reads: CASREGEKLFF. CDR3 in DNA: TGTGCTAGCCGTGAGGGCGAAAAACTGTTTTTT.

The CDR3 DNA follows: TGTGCCAGCAGCTTAGGTAGTTCGAGCACAGATACGCAGTATTTT. It yields the protein CASSLGSSSTDTQYF. The chain combines TRBV7-6 with TRBJ2-3; D gene ambiguous. The V gene lost 1 base and the J gene lost 0 bases, with 8 bases spanning the gap. The germline gives CDR1 SGHVS, CDR2 FNYEAQ. This CDR3 comprises 15 residues.

The J gene is TRBJ1-1, the V gene TRBV14, with 11 nucleotides matching TRBD1. The CDR3 length is 15 residues. Germline trimming cut 3 bases from V and 6 bases from J; bases unmatched to any gene: 6. Germline CDR1 and CDR2: SGHDN and FVKESK. The CDR3 bases are TGTGCCAGCAGCCAGGACAGGGGGCCTGTAGCTGAAGCTTTCTTT. It translates to CASSQDRGPVAEAFF.

The rearrangement links TRBV6-6 to TRBJ1-1; D possibly corresponds to TRBD1 (5 bases). Germline CDR1 MNHNY, CDR2 SVGAGI (reference sequence). This CDR3 comprises 12 residues. Trimming cost V 6 bases and J 8 bases, with 13 bases left between them. The CDR3 DNA follows: TGTGCCAGCAGCCGAGTGGGGGTGGAAGCTTTCTTT. It yields the protein CASSRVGVEAFF.